Presented here are 10 T cell receptor beta chains from one specimen sequenced in a study of response to subunit inactivated influenza vaccine. TCRdb re-called the RT-PCR reads with MiXCR, one entry per CDR3 protein. The sample yields 550,000 to 800,000 distinct CDR3 sequences, around 16% seen once. Sequencing used PBMCs from blood, obtained 12 days after vaccination. Receptors were obtained from a man aged 50 to 59 who received an inactivated influenza vaccine.

This clonotype was recorded a few times. The chain links TRBV6-6 to TRBJ2-7; the D is unclear. This CDR3 region has 13 residues. The V gene lost 5 bases and the J gene lost 4 bases, with 12 bases spanning the gap. Germline CDR1 reads MNHNY; CDR2 reads SVGAGI (reference sequence). CDR3 sequence reads: CASSVLSFYEQYF. The CDR3 DNA reads as TGTGCCAGCAGTGTTCTGAGTTTTTACGAGCAGTACTTC.

This clonotype was seen a handful of times. The rearrangement uses TRBV19 and TRBJ1-1; unclear D gene. Trimming shortened V by 10 bases and J by 0 bases, and 24 bases separated the two germline ends. Germline values: CDR1 LNHDA, CDR2 SQIVND (reference sequence). The CDR3 runs 17 residues. DNA for the CDR3: TGTGCCACACAAACACGGACCAGCTCCACCATGAACACTGAAGCTTTCTTT. This gives the protein CATQTRTSSTMNTEAFF.

The chain employs TRBV20-1 and TRBJ1-1; D is perhaps TRBD1 (5 bases). CDR1 is DFQATT and CDR2 is SNEGSKA in the germline V gene (reference sequence). The germline V and J ends were trimmed by 4 bases and 11 bases, with 20 bases remaining between them. The CDR3 length is 13 residues. The CDR3 protein is CSANSAWDGRAFF. For the CDR3, the DNA is TGCAGTGCTAACTCGGCGTGGGACGGGAGGGCTTTCTTT.

Here the CDR3 reads CASRPGTGVAEPQHF. In DNA form, the CDR3 reads TGTGCCAGCAGACCCGGGACAGGGGTTGCGGAGCCCCAGCATTTT. The chain employs TRBV6-1 and TRBJ1-5, with 10 bases fitting TRBD1. Per germline, CDR1 MNHNS and CDR2 SASEGT. The junction had 10 bases not matched to a gene; V was cut back by 6 bases and J by 8 bases. The CDR3 sequence is 15 residues long.

The chain links TRBV20-1 to TRBJ2-5; tentative D call: TRBD1 (6 bases). V dropped 0 bases and J dropped 0 bases, with 14 bases sitting between them. Germline loops: CDR1 DFQATT, CDR2 SNEGSKA (reference sequence). The length of the CDR3 is 16 residues. CDR3 DNA sequence: TGCAGTGCTAGAGATCGCAGGGGTCAGTACCAAGAGACCCAGTACTTC. This sequence encodes CSARDRRGQYQETQYF.

In this sample, this clonotype turned up many times. The chain links TRBV15 to TRBJ1-3, with D uncertain. V dropped 0 bases and J dropped 1 base, with 7 bases sitting between them. The germline V gene encodes CDR1 LNHNV and CDR2 YYDKDF (reference sequence). This CDR3 is 15 amino acids long. For the CDR3, the DNA is TGTGCCACCAGCAGAGATAAGGTATCTGGAAACACCATATATTTT. Its protein is CATSRDKVSGNTIYF. The complete variable domain, with remaining parts taken from reference TRBV15 and TRBJ1-3, reads DAMVIQNPRYQVTQFGKPVTLSCSQTLNHNVMYWYQQKSSQAPKLLFHYYDKDFNNEADTPDNFQSRRPNTSFCFLDIRSPGLGDTAMYLCATSRDKVSGNTIYFGEGSWLTVV.

V and J are TRBV12-3 or TRBV12-4 and TRBJ2-1; D gene unclear. With 2 bases removed from V and 6 bases from J, the gap between germline ends came to 14 bases. The length of the CDR3 is 15 residues. CDR3 protein: CASSLMGGAGNEQFF. The DNA of the CDR3 is TGTGCCAGCAGTTTAATGGGCGGAGCTGGCAATGAGCAGTTCTTC.

This clonotype came up many times. J is TRBJ2-7 and V is TRBV20-1; no firm D call. V dropped 1 base and J dropped 5 bases, with 9 bases sitting between them. The CDR3 has 12 amino acids. Germline loops: CDR1 DFQATT, CDR2 SNEGSKA (reference sequence). The CDR3 protein is CSARGPRHEQYF. CDR3 bases: TGCAGTGCTAGAGGGCCCCGCCACGAGCAGTACTTC.

The rearrangement joins TRBV15 to TRBJ2-1; D may match TRBD1 or TRBD2 (6 bases each). Between the trimmed V and J ends, which lost 0 bases and 6 bases, there was a span of 18 bases. This CDR3 region has 17 residues. In germline, CDR1 is LNHNV, CDR2 YYDKDF (reference sequence). CDR3 loop: CATSRDLLGGSVNEQFF. In DNA form, the CDR3 reads TGTGCCACCAGCAGAGATTTGTTGGGGGGCTCAGTCAATGAGCAGTTCTTC.

The chain has TRBV7-9 and TRBJ2-7; perhaps TRBD2 as D (7 bases). The CDR3 spans 16 residues. V shed 5 bases and J shed 5 bases, with 22 bases lying between them. CDR1 SEHNR and CDR2 FQNEAQ come from the germline V gene (reference sequence). CDR3 coding DNA: TGTGCCAGCAGCCCTAGGATTTGGGGGGGGCCCCACGAGCAGTACTTC. This translates into CASSPRIWGGPHEQYF.